This T cell receptor (beta chain) was identified in a study of molecular identifiers for immune sequencing clone quantification. CDR1 and CDR2 (germline): LGHDT, YNNKEL (reference sequence). The CDR3 is made up of 13 amino acids. Trimming took 4 bases from V and 10 from J; bases not matched to a gene: 7. Listed TCR primers, together with previously described methods, were used for the bulk TCR libraries. TCRdb used MiXCR to reprocess the PCR reads, holding one entry per CDR3 protein. The sample lists around 320,000 distinct CDR3 sequences, about 23% occurring once. Input for naive CD8 libraries was 20,000 to 1,000,000 sorted cells; the RNA fraction used was 10%, 30% or 50%. This clonotype turned up a few times.

The chain couples TRBV3-1 to TRBJ2-1, with 7 bases matching TRBD2. Sequencing was performed on naive CD8+ T cells from blood, with Jurkat cell RNA spiked in. Subset noted: FACS-sorted CD8+CD4-CCR7+CD45RA+ naive T cells. The sequence was obtained from a human donor in good health. Some libraries in this study had Jurkat cell RNA spiked in. The CDR3 is CASSPGTTREQFF. CDR3 DNA sequence: TGTGCCAGCAGCCCTGGGACTACCCGAGAGCAGTTCTTC.